This TCR beta chain was documented in a study of blood T cell repertoires in COVID-19. Study overall: Samples of COVID-19 (acute and convalescent) were obtained from the United States, Italy and Spain. The analysed material was cDNA or gDNA that came from T cells, B-cell-depleted T cells, or PBMCs.

The method was immunoSEQ multiplex PCR; TCRdb's version includes in-frame clones alone and lacks a portion of them. The table shows fewer than 350,000 clones, with around 90% occurring only once. This CDR3 spans 15 amino acids. J gave up 7 bases and V 3 bases, and 7 bases lay outside the gene matches. Germline V CDR1 and CDR2: MNHEY, SMNVEV (reference sequence). The material sequenced was PBMCs or T cells enriched from blood (not recorded which). The receptor was isolated from a woman under 30 with acute COVID-19. This chain uses TRBV27 with TRBJ2-1, with 9 bases fitting TRBD2. The CDR3 region is CASSFIAGGPNEQFF. The CDR3, as DNA: TGTGCCAGCAGTTTTATTGCGGGAGGGCCGAATGAGCAGTTCTTC.